This T cell receptor beta chain was retrieved from a study of metastatic and nonmetastatic thyroid tumors. Study-level results: Reports indicated that malignant thyroid tumors showed significantly higher TCR beta diversity than benign nodules did, in blood and tumor.

This clone was detected many times. Its antigen is not known. Other DNA sequences in this specimen translate into the identical CDR3. Not a single patient had been given any form of treatment at any point before undergoing thyroid surgery. Unmatched junction bases numbered 3, after V lost 2 bases and J lost 2 bases. The CDR3 spans 15 residues. Germline CDR1 and CDR2: SGHVS and FNYEAQ. Using MiXCR, TCRdb reanalyzed the PCR reads. The repertoire holds about 22,000 clones, roughly 18% seen once, with more than 2.5% in the top ten. The receptor comes from a male donor with papillary thyroid cancer or a benign thyroid nodule (not recorded which). Some clones in this sample may be carry-over from other donors' samples. The gene calls are TRBV7-6 and TRBJ2-1; 7 nucleotides agree with TRBD2. Sequenced material: adjacent normal tissue. CDR3 coding DNA: TGTGCCAGCAGCTTAAGTCGGGGGGCCTACAATGAGCAGTTCTTC. This gives the protein CASSLSRGAYNEQFF.